The source of this T cell receptor beta chain is a study of blood T cell repertoires in COVID-19. Study as a whole: From the United States, Italy and Spain came samples of acute and convalescent COVID-19. In each case, the material was cDNA or gDNA derived from T cells, B-cell-depleted T cells, or PBMCs.

Original processing notes: Using reference gene primer amplification, nucleated cell counts were estimated. Here immunoSEQ multiplex PCR was the method, and the copy in TCRdb shows in-frame clones only, minus some. That table furnishes V, J and clone size, whereas the DNA furnished D and trimming. The table shows approximately 190,000 clones, with approximately 91% occurring only once. The CDR3 has 14 amino acids. The V segment lost 4 bases and the J segment 1 base; nucleotides outside the gene matches: 3. Germline V gene data show CDR1 as SGHRS and CDR2 as YFSETQ. This sequence joins TRBV5-1 and TRBJ2-3; 7 nucleotides align to TRBD2. Specimen: peripheral blood. The receptor was isolated from a woman aged 40 to 49 who had recovered from COVID-19. The CDR3, as DNA: TGCGCCAGCAGCCAAAGCGGGGGCACAGATACGCAGTATTTT. Translating it yields CASSQSGGTDTQYF. Combining the CDR3 with reference TRBV5-1 and TRBJ2-3 gives the whole variable domain KAGVTQTPRYLIKTRGQQVTLSCSPISGHRSVSWYQQTPGQGLQFLFEYFSETQRNKGNFPGRFSGRQFSNSRSEMNVSTLELGDSALYLCASSQSGGTDTQYFGPGTRLTVL.